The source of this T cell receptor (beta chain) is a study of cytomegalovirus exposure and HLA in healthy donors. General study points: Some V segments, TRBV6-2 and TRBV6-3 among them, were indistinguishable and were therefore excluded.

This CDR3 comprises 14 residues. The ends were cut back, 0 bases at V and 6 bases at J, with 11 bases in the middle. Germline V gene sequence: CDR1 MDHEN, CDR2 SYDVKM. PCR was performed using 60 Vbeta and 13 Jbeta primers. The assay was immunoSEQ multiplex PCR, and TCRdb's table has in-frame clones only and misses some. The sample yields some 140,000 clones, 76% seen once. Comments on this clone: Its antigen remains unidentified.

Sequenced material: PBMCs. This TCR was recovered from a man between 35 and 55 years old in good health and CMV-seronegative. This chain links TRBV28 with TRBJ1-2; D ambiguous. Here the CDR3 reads CASSLWSSSNGYTF. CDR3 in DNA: TGTGCCAGCAGTTTATGGTCAAGTTCTAATGGCTACACCTTC.